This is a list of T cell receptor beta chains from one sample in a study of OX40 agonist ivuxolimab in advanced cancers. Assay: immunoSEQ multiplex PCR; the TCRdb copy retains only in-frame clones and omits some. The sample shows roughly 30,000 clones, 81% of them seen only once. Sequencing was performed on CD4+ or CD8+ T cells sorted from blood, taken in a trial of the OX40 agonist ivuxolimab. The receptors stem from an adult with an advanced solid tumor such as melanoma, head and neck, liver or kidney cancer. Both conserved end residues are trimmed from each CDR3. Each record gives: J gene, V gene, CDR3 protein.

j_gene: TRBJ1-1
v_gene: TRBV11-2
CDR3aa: ASSSLGGQLLLNTEAF

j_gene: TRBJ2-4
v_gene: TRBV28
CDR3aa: ASSLTGTGGDIQY

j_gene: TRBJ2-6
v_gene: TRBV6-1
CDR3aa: ASTLGQTGANVLT

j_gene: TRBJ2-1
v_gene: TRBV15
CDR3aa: ATSRELARYNEQF

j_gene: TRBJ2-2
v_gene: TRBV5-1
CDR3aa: ASSLTVGNTGELF

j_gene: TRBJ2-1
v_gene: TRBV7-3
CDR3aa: ASSPSVQYGEQF

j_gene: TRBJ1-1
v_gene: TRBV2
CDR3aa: ASSEALGPRGRNTEAF

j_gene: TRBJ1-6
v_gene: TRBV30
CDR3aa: AWSSGPNSPLH

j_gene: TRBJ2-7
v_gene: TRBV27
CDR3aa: ASSRGTGGRSYEQY

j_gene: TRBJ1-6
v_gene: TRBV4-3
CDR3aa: ASSQEYINSPLH

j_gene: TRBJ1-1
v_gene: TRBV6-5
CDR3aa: ASREGRTEAF

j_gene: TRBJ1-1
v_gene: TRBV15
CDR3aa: ATSRGNANTEAF

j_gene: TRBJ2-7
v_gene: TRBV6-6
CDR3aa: ASSNPGTSGGYEQY

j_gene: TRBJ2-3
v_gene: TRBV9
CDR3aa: ASSVLAARTDTQY

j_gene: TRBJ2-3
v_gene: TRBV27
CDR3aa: ASSLGGPDTQY

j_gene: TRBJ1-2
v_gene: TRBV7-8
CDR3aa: ASSASGDAGGYT